This is a list of T cell receptor beta chains from one sample in a study of long-term antiretroviral therapy in people with HIV. Produced via immunoSEQ multiplex PCR; TCRdb's table is partial and in-frame only. The repertoire holds 25,000 to 35,000 clones, with about 93% as singletons. The sequences come from unsorted PBMCs, collected around 6.5 years after starting antiretroviral therapy. Every receptor here comes from a woman in her 40s with HIV. Each CDR3 is given without its conserved first and last residue.

TRBV7-2	14	TRBJ1-1	ASSLAWGGLNTEAF
TRBV19	12	TRBJ1-5	ASSIAGNNQPQH
TRBV30	11	TRBJ1-5	AWRPGGDQPQH
TRBV5-6	9	TRBJ1-2	ASSLSSGYT
TRBV18	10	TRBJ1-2	ASSDRFASYT
TRBV29-1	10	TRBJ1-2	SVEDESLGYT
TRBV15	12	TRBJ1-1	ATSRGAGATEAF
TRBV7-2	13	TRBJ2-3	ASSLVGGNTDTQY
TRBV15	10	TRBJ1-5	ATSRVAQPQH
TRBV5-1	12	TRBJ1-1	ASSLEGANTEAF
TRBV6-5	11	TRBJ1-1	ASSEVSNTEAF
TRBV6-1	11	TRBJ1-1	ASNPGQGGEAF
TRBV30	18	TRBJ2-3	AGVEGPSRKYFSSTDTQY
TRBV4-3	13	TRBJ1-2	ASSQELRTNYGYT
TRBV19	12	TRBJ1-3	ASTHTGTANTIY
TRBV4-2	12	TRBJ1-1	ASSQAGTGTEAF
TRBV7-2	11	TRBJ2-7	ASSRGREDEQY
TRBV7-9	11	TRBJ1-1	ASSSPQGTEAF
TRBV5-1	13	TRBJ1-1	ASSLVGGRGTEAF
TRBV4-3	15	TRBJ2-3	ASSQDSGTGFTDTQY
TRBV2	15	TRBJ1-2	ASSERLSGGADYGYT
TRBV4-1	12	TRBJ1-4	ASSQGLVPGGLF
TRBV27	13	TRBJ1-1	ASSGGRAQNTEAF
TRBV7-9	13	TRBJ1-5	ASSGGPVQSQPQH
TRBV27	13	TRBJ2-5	ASSRGAPEKETQY
TRBV19	14	TRBJ2-1	ASSIPLGSQYNEQF
TRBV7-9	10	TRBJ2-7	ASSPGDYEQY
TRBV25-1	12	TRBJ1-1	ASRLGEGSTEAF
TRBV27	14	TRBJ2-7	ASSTRPGEEAGSRY
TRBV11-3	14	TRBJ2-1	ASSSQTVGGSNEQF
TRBV4-1	14	TRBJ2-7	ASSQVSGVLSYEQY
TRBV19	8	TRBJ1-1	ASRSAEAF
TRBV29-1	11	TRBJ2-3	SVEVPAGYTQY
TRBV27	13	TRBJ1-2	ASSQRGGKGRGYT
TRBV19	14	TRBJ2-4	ASSSSTLTAKNIQY
TRBV11-2	12	TRBJ1-2	ASSIQTGNYGYT
TRBV18	14	TRBJ1-6	ASSPRGLVGNSPLH
TRBV15	14	TRBJ1-5	ATSRGEGAGNQPQH